The source of this T cell receptor beta chain is a study of OX40 agonist ivuxolimab in advanced cancers. Study-wide findings and caveats: Some nonresponders also had low normalized T-cell clonal expansion.

Germline loops: CDR1 MNHEY, CDR2 SVGAGI. The CDR3 spans 15 residues. Trimming left V 6 bases short and J 5 bases short, with 19 bases between. This clone has more than one count but fewer than ten. Its matching antigen is unknown. Generated by immunoSEQ multiplex PCR, the TCRdb table keeps only in-frame clones and is missing some. The table records tens of thousands of clones, around nine tenths of them present only once. The chain recombines TRBV6-5 with TRBJ2-5; TRBD1 is a possible D gene (6 bases). The sequence was collected from an adult with an advanced solid tumor such as melanoma, head and neck, liver or kidney cancer. The sequencing used CD4+ or CD8+ T cells sorted from blood, collected in a trial of the OX40 agonist ivuxolimab. This CDR3 reads CASREAWGRVETQYF. CDR3 nucleotides: TGTGCCAGCAGAGAGGCCTGGGGGCGGGTGGAGACCCAGTACTTC.